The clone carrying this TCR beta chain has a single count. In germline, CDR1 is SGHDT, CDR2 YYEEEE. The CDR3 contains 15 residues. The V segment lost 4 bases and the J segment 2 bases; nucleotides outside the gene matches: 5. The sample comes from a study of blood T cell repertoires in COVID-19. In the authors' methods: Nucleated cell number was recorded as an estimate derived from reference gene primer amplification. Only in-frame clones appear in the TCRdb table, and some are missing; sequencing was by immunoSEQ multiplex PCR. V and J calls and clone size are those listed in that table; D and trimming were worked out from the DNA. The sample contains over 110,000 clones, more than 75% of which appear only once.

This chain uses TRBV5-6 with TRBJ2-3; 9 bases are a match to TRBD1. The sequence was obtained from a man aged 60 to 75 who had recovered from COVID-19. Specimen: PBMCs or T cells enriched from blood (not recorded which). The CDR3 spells CASSGTGQNTDTQYF. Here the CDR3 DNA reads TGTGCCAGCAGCGGGACAGGGCAAAACACAGATACGCAGTATTTT.